Presented here are 16 T cell receptor beta chains from one specimen sequenced in a study of PD-1 blockade in classical Hodgkin lymphoma. Method: immunoSEQ multiplex PCR; TCRdb's copy keeps in-frame clones and lacks some. In the table there are around 13,000 clones, about 90% of which are singletons. In every patient, relapse followed autologous stem cell transplantation, while exposure to brentuximab vedotin differed. The sample in question was peripheral blood mononuclear cells (PBMCs), obtained at baseline. The receptors come from a human donor with classical Hodgkin lymphoma.

The rearrangement uses TRBV2 and TRBJ2-2; 9 bases line up with TRBD1. This CDR3 spans 20 amino acids. Germline V gene sequence: CDR1 SNHLY, CDR2 FYNNEI. Germline trimming cut 2 bases from V and 5 bases from J; bases unmatched to any gene: 18. The CDR3 spells CASSETGDPLGTGRTGELFF. The CDR3 coding sequence is TGTGCCAGCAGTGAAACCGGGGATCCCCTAGGGACAGGGCGAACCGGGGAGCTGTTTTTT.

The CDR3: CATSTGTGGQPQHF. In DNA, the CDR3 is TGTGCCACCAGCACCGGGACAGGGGGGCAGCCCCAGCATTTT. V and J are TRBV15 and TRBJ1-5; 11 bases fit TRBD1. This CDR3 spans 14 amino acids. Germline CDR1 is LNHNV and CDR2 is YYDKDF (reference sequence). J lost 7 bases, V lost 4 bases, and 3 bases had no gene match.

V usage is TRBV6-6 and J usage is TRBJ2-7; a possible D gene is TRBD1 (5 bases). Looked up from germline, CDR1 is MNHNY and CDR2 is SVGAGI (reference sequence). The CDR3 has 15 amino acids. Trimming left V 6 bases short and J 5 bases short, with 20 bases between. CDR3 sequence: CASSPPREDTDEQYF. The CDR3 nucleotides read TGTGCCAGCAGCCCTCCCCGAGAGGACACTGACGAGCAGTACTTC.

The chain carries TRBV6-1 and TRBJ1-2, with D perhaps matching TRBD1 (5 bases). Germline assignment: CDR1 MNHNS and CDR2 SASEGT. The length of the CDR3 is 14 residues. The germline V and J ends were trimmed by 6 bases and 4 bases, with 15 bases remaining between them. CDR3 region: CASRRDSPTYGYTF. In nucleotides, the CDR3 is TGTGCCAGCAGACGGGACTCCCCGACCTATGGCTACACCTTC.

This clone was counted once. The chain has TRBV10-1 and TRBJ1-4, with unresolved D. Germline CDR1 reads WNHNN; CDR2 reads SYGVQD (reference sequence). This CDR3 has 14 residues. Trimming took off 4 bases at V and 0 bases at J, with 6 bases between the two ends. CDR3: CASSAGTTNEKLFF. In DNA form, the CDR3 reads TGCGCCAGCAGTGCGGGCACAACTAATGAAAAACTGTTTTTT.

CDR3 residues: CASSYAEYNEQFF. CDR3 in DNA: TGTGCCAGCAGTTACGCAGAATACAATGAGCAGTTCTTC. The chain couples TRBV6-5 to TRBJ2-1; D unresolved. This CDR3 region has 13 residues. Trimming removed 2 bases from V and 4 bases from J, with 6 bases in between. The germline V gene encodes CDR1 MNHEY and CDR2 SVGAGI.

The V gene is TRBV5-6, the J gene TRBJ1-2; no reliable D call. The CDR3 contains 14 residues. The V gene lost 0 bases and the J gene lost 0 bases, with 6 bases spanning the gap. CDR1 and CDR2 (germline): SGHDT, YYEEEE. The CDR3, as DNA: TGTGCCAGCAGCTTGGATTTAGCTAACTATGGCTACACCTTC. Protein sequence: CASSLDLANYGYTF.

This clone showed up just a few times. This sequence joins TRBV30 and TRBJ2-7, with a possible D match to TRBD1 (6 bases). The CDR3 has 12 amino acids. The germline gives CDR1 GTSNPN, CDR2 SVGIG (reference sequence). The ends were cut back, 3 bases at V and 5 bases at J, with 11 bases in the middle. CDR3: CAWSDAGDEQYF. CDR3 nucleotides: TGTGCCTGGAGCGACGCAGGGGACGAGCAGTACTTC.

The chain is built from TRBV10-2 and TRBJ2-1; 7 bases match TRBD2. The CDR3 consists of 15 residues. V was clipped by 7 bases and J by 2 bases; unmatched bases: 8. Germline CDR1 WSHSY, CDR2 SAAADI. The CDR3 spells CASMQRGFTYNEQFF. The CDR3 DNA is TGCGCCAGCATGCAGCGGGGCTTTACCTACAATGAGCAGTTCTTC.

In its sample, this clone was seen a few times. This chain joins TRBV6-1 and TRBJ2-7; no reliable D call. The germline V gene encodes CDR1 MNHNS and CDR2 SASEGT. Trimming shortened V by 2 bases and J by 5 bases, and 13 bases separated the two germline ends. This CDR3 is built from 14 residues. The CDR3 sequence: CASSETPEPNEQYF. In DNA form, the CDR3 reads TGTGCCAGCAGTGAAACCCCCGAACCGAACGAGCAGTACTTC.

This clone has a handful of counts. The chain joins TRBV4-1 to TRBJ2-1; 10 bases match TRBD2. This CDR3 spans 17 amino acids. The J segment lost 3 bases and the V segment lost 1 base, leaving 6 bases of the junction unmatched. Germline-derived CDR1 and CDR2 are MGHRA and YSYEKL. CDR3 nucleotides: TGCGCCAGCAGCCAAGTAGTAGCGGGGGGCAACTACAATGAGCAGTTCTTC. Translation: CASSQVVAGGNYNEQFF.

The chain recombines TRBV4-2 with TRBJ1-2; TRBD1 is a possible D gene (5 bases). The germline V gene encodes CDR1 LGHNA and CDR2 YNFKEQ. The CDR3 is made up of 15 amino acids. With 0 bases removed from V and 2 bases from J, the gap between germline ends came to 10 bases. The chain's CDR3 is CASSQDREVNYGYTF. CDR3 DNA: TGTGCCAGCAGCCAAGACAGGGAGGTGAACTATGGCTACACCTTC.

This sequence joins TRBV6-5 and TRBJ2-1; tentatively, D is TRBD2 (6 bases). The CDR3 is 16 residues long. Germline V gene data show CDR1 as MNHEY and CDR2 as SVGAGI. Trimming left V 3 bases short and J 0 bases short, with 12 bases between. The CDR3, as DNA: TGTGCCAGCAGTTATTCCGCGGGAAGCTCCTACAATGAGCAGTTCTTC. It is translated as CASSYSAGSSYNEQFF.

The sample holds a few counts of this clone. This sequence joins TRBV5-5 and TRBJ1-1; 9 bases fit TRBD1. Germline loops: CDR1 SGHKS, CDR2 YYEKEE (reference sequence). CDR3 length: 14 residues. After removal of 3 bases from V and 3 bases from J, the junction contained 3 bases not matched to a gene. The CDR3 nucleotides are TGTGCCAGCAGCTCGACAGGGGGGGACACTGAAGCTTTCTTT. This encodes CASSSTGGDTEAFF.

The chain carries TRBV5-5 and TRBJ1-1; D is unresolved. The CDR3 sequence is 13 residues long. Germline CDR1 reads SGHKS; CDR2 reads YYEKEE (reference sequence). V lost 0 bases and J 0 bases, leaving 3 bases between the germline ends. The CDR3 here is CASSLEMNTEAFF. The CDR3 region has the DNA TGTGCCAGCAGCTTGGAGATGAACACTGAAGCTTTCTTT.

V usage is TRBV5-1 and J usage is TRBJ1-1; D possibly corresponds to TRBD1 (5 bases). CDR1 is SGHRS, CDR2 YFSETQ, per germline. The CDR3 spans 13 residues. V shed 0 bases and J shed 6 bases, with 9 bases lying between them. The CDR3 sequence: CASSLAVGAEAFF. The CDR3 nucleotides read TGCGCCAGCAGCTTGGCGGTGGGGGCTGAAGCTTTCTTT.